This TCR beta chain appears in the sequencing data of a study of blood T cells in healthy people across ages. This clonotype showed up just a few times. What it binds is unknown. A sample-barcoded 5' primer and a J-beta primer mix were used in a second PCR of roughly 7 to 11 cycles. From each sample, at least 2.5 million paired-end reads containing CDR3 were obtained. TCRdb recomputed calls from the 5' RACE reads with MiXCR, one row per CDR3 protein. Of hundreds of thousands of distinct CDR3 sequences listed, 25% were seen once; the top ten hold 9.4%. Points from the study as a whole: Estimates drawn from one million T cells were deemed to understate diversity.

Whenever a sample was processed, at least 6 million PBMCs were isolated. This sample was shared with a second study, whose subject was T cells of mothers and their children. This second study says: Thymic selection, a shaping force on TCR recombination output, acts similarly in related and unrelated pairs.

The sample taken for sequencing was blood. The source is a boy aged 5-17 years in good health.

The CDR3 region is CASSHPLSTIYEQYF. Written as DNA, the CDR3 is TGTGCCAGCAGCCACCCTTTGAGTACGATATACGAGCAGTACTTC. The rearrangement links TRBV3-1 to TRBJ2-7; D remains ambiguous. This CDR3 comprises 15 residues. Germline V gives CDR1 LGHDT, CDR2 YNNKEL (reference sequence). Trimming removed 3 bases from V and 4 bases from J, with 16 bases in between.